This T cell receptor (beta chain) came from a study of OX40 agonist ivuxolimab in advanced cancers. In the study overall: A diagnosis of hepatocellular carcinoma, melanoma, renal cell or head and neck cancer was present in dose-escalation patients. Study-wide points: Antigen specificity was not determined for the expanded peripheral T cells.

In the case of this clone: Its antigen is not identified.

Using immunoSEQ multiplex PCR, the repertoire was profiled, and TCRdb retains in-frame clones only, with some absent. Counted here are tens of thousands of clones, around nine tenths occurring once; the ten biggest clones make up 0.69%. This CDR3 contains 13 residues. The V end lost 3 bases, the J end lost 8 bases, and 16 bases lay between the germline ends. Per germline, CDR1 GTSNPN and CDR2 SVGIG (reference sequence). The V call is TRBV30, the J call TRBJ1-2, with D tentatively TRBD1 (6 bases). The source material was CD4+ or CD8+ T cells sorted from blood, sampled in a trial of the OX40 agonist ivuxolimab. The sequence was obtained from an adult with an advanced solid tumor such as melanoma, head and neck, liver or kidney cancer. The DNA for the CDR3 is TGTGCCTGGAGATCAGGGATAGGGGGGGGCTACACCTTC. Translating it yields CAWRSGIGGGYTF.